This TCR beta chain appears in the sequencing data of a study of molecular identifiers for immune sequencing clone quantification. TCRdb redid the calling of the PCR reads with MiXCR, one entry per CDR3 protein. Of about 100,000 distinct CDR3 sequences detected, about 35% appear once; the ten largest clones hold about 4.2%. CDR1 and CDR2 (germline): MDHEN, SYDVKM. The CDR3 covers 11 residues. Trimming removed 8 bases from V and 3 bases from J, with 8 bases in between. This TCR was recovered from a human donor in good health. Some libraries in this study had Jurkat cell RNA spiked in. Material for sequencing was naive CD8+ T cells from blood, with Jurkat cell RNA spiked in. As for subset: FACS-sorted CD8+CD4-CCR7+CD45RA+ naive T cells. J is TRBJ2-7 and V is TRBV28; D uncertain. The CDR3 region is CASPNNYEQYF. CDR3 nucleotides: TGTGCCAGCCCGAATAACTACGAGCAGTACTTC.